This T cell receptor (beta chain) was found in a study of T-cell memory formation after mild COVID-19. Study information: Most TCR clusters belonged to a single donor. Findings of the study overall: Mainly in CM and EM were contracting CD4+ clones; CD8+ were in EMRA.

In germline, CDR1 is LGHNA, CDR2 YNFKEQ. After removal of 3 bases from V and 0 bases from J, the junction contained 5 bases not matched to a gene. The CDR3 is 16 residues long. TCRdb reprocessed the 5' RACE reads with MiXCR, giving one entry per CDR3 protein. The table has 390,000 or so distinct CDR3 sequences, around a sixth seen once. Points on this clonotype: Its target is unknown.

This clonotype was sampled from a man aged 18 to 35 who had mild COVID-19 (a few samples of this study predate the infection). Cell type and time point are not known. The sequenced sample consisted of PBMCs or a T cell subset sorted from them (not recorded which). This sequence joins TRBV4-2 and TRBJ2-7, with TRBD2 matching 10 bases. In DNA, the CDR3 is TGTGCCAGCAGCCAGTCAATAGCGGGGGGCTCCTACGAGCAGTACTTC. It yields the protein CASSQSIAGGSYEQYF.